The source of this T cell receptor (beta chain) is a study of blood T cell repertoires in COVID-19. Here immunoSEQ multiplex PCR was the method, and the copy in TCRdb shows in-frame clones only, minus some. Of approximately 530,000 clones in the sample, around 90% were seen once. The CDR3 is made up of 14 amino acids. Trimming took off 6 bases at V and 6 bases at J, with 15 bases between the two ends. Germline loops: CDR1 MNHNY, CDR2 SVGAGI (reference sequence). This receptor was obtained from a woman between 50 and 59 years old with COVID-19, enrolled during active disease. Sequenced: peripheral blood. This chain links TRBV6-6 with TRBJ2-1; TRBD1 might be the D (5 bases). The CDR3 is CASRSIRVGNEQFF. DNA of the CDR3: TGTGCCAGCAGGTCCATCAGGGTCGGCAATGAGCAGTTCTTC.